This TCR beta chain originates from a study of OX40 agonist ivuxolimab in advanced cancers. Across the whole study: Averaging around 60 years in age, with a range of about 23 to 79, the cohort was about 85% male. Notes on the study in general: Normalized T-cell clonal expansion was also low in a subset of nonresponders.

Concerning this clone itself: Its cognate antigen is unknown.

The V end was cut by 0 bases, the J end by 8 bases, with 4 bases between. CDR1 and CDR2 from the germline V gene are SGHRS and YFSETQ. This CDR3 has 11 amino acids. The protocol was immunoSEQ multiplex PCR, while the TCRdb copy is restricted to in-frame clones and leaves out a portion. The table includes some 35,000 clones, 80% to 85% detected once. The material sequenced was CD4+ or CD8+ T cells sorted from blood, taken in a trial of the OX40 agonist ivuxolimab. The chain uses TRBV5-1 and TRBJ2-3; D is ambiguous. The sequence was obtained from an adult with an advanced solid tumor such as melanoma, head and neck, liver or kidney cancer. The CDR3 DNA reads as TGCGCCAGCAGCTTGGAGGTTACGCAGTATTTT. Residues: CASSLEVTQYF.